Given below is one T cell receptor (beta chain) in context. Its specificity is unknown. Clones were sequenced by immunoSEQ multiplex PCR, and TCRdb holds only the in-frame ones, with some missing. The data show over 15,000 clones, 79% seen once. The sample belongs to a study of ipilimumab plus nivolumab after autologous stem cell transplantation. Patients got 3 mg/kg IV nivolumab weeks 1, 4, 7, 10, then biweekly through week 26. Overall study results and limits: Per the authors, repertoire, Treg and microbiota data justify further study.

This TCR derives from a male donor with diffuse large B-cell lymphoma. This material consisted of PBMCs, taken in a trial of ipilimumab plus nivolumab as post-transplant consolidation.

CDR3 sequence: CASSRTGTSEETQYF. The CDR3 DNA reads TGCGCCAGCAGCCGTACCGGGACTAGCGAAGAGACCCAGTACTTC. The V call is TRBV5-1, the J call TRBJ2-5, with 10 bases fitting TRBD2. This CDR3 contains 15 residues. Germline V gene sequence: CDR1 SGHRS, CDR2 YFSETQ. Losses at the gene ends were 4 bases for V and 3 bases for J; bases not matched to a gene: 6. Drawing the rest from reference TRBV5-1 and TRBJ2-5, the complete variable domain is KAGVTQTPRYLIKTRGQQVTLSCSPISGHRSVSWYQQTPGQGLQFLFEYFSETQRNKGNFPGRFSGRQFSNSRSEMNVSTLELGDSALYLCASSRTGTSEETQYFGPGTRLLVL.